This T cell receptor (beta chain) came from a study of shared clonotypes between healthy human individuals. The protocol was immunoSEQ multiplex PCR, while the TCRdb copy is restricted to in-frame clones and leaves out a portion. The sample shows nearly 1,000,000 clones, more than 75% of them seen only once. J was trimmed by 6 bases and V by 2 bases; bases with no gene match: 15. The CDR3 extends over 19 amino acids. Germline values: CDR1 SGHTA, CDR2 FQGNSA. Ten or more counts support this clone. This chain uses TRBV7-2 with TRBJ2-1; 11 bases are shared with TRBD2. Sequencing used memory CD4+ T cells sorted from blood. Indicated subset: CD45RA-negative fraction. The source is a man aged 18 to 29 in good health. The CDR3 region is CASSLRDRGRLAGTNEQFF. The CDR3 bases are TGTGCCAGCAGCTTAAGAGACAGGGGCCGACTAGCGGGAACCAATGAGCAGTTCTTC.